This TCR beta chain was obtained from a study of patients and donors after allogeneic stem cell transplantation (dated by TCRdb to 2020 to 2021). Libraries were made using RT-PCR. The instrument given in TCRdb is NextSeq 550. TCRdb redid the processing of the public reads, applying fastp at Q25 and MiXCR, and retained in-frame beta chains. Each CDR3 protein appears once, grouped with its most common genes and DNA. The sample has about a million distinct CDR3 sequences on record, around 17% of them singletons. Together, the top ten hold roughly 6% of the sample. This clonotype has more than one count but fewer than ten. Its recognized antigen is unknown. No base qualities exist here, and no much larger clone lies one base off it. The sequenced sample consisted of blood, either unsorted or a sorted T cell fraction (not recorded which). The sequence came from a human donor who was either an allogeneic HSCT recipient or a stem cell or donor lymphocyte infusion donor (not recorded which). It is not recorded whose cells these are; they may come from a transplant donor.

The base sequence is TGTGCCAGCAGCGTTTCGGCGGGGGCCTACAATGAGCAGTTCTTC. This sequence encodes CASSVSAGAYNEQFF. The sequence links TRBV9 to TRBJ2-1; TRBD2 fits 7 bases in the junction. V lost 2 bases and J lost 2 bases, and the count of bases not matched to a germline gene is 4. CDR1 and CDR2 are read off the germline V gene as SGDLS and YYNGEE. The CDR3 starts with the cysteine, ends with the phenylalanine, and has 15 residues. This entry keeps only the CDR3 DNA: 45 bases, framed from base 1.